This T cell receptor beta chain is drawn from a study of human T cells and chemical hapten exposure. Study-wide findings and caveats: Sensitization with DPC brought no change to TCRs above 1 in 1000 in frequency.

With respect to this clonotype: Its specificity is unknown.

TCRdb reprocessed the RACE reads with MiXCR, giving one entry per CDR3 protein. Of just under 350,000 distinct CDR3 sequences listed, around 7% are singletons. Described time point: patch test 1, 2 weeks after DPC sensitization. Treatment defined: therapeutic diphenylcyclopropenone sensitization with weekly scalp DPC. Blood draws came first, before each patch test. This receptor was identified in a woman aged 18-29 years with alopecia areata. Some clones in this sample may be carry-over from other donors' samples. Material: whole blood, obtained in connection with sensitization to the hapten diphenylcyclopropenone (DPC).

CDR3 protein: CASSQDRGGGREETQYF. CDR3 DNA: TGTGCCAGCAGCCAAGATCGCGGCGGAGGGCGAGAAGAGACCCAGTACTTC. V is TRBV3-1 and J is TRBJ2-5, with D tentatively TRBD2 (6 bases). Trimming shortened V by 0 bases and J by 3 bases, and 17 bases separated the two germline ends. The CDR3 loop spans 17 amino acids. Germline lookup yields CDR1 LGHDT and CDR2 YNNKEL (reference sequence).